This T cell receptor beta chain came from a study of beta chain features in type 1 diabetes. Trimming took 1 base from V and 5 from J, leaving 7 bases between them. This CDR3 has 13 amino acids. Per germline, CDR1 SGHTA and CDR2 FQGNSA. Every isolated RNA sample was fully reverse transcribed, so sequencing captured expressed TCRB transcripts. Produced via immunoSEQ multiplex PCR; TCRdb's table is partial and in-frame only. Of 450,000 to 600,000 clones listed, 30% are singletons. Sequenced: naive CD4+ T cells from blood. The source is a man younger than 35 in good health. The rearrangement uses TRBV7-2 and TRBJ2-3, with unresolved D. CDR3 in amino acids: CASSLGRRDTQYF. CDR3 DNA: TGTGCCAGCAGCTTAGGACGACGAGATACGCAGTATTTT. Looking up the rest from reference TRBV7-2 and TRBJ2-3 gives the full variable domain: GAGVSQSPSNKVTEKGKDVELRCDPISGHTALYWYRQSLGQGLEFLIYFQGNSAPDKSGLPSDRFSAERTGGSVSTLTIQRTQQEDSAVYLCASSLGRRDTQYFGPGTRLTVL.